This note documents a single T cell receptor (beta chain) sequence. Its antigen is not known. The germline V gene has CDR1 MNHEY and CDR2 SVGAGI. CDR3 length: 15 residues. This sample was included in a study of CXCR3-negative and CXCR3-positive naive CD8 T cells. Libraries were UMI-labeled 5' RACE TRB cDNA. For each CDR3 protein, TCRdb gives one entry from its re-call of the 5' RACE reads, without DNA. The table counts about 62,000 distinct CDR3 sequences; approximately 4.5% lies in the top ten. Whole-study findings and limits: The study found comparably high diversity in both naive subsets and much lower diversity in memory CD8+ cells. Once cells were cryopreserved, CXCR3 expression went down partly, and most assays used fresh PBMCs. With respect to TRBV-TRBJ usage, naive CXCR3-negative and CXCR3-positive cells were similar; memory differed.

The receptor's source is a human donor in good health. Some clones in this sample may be carry-over from other donors' samples. V gene TRBV6-5 combines with J gene TRBJ2-7; the TCRdb D gene call, TRBD1, has no DNA to confirm it. The sample comprised naive CXCR3- CD8+ T cells from blood. The subset here: CD45RO-CCR7+CD27+CD95- naive CD8+ T cells lacking CXCR3 (TNR3-). The CDR3 region is CASTQNKRQAYEQYF.